This note documents a single T cell receptor (beta chain) sequence. Its antigen is not known. Vbeta (60) and Jbeta (13) primers were used in the PCR. Measured with immunoSEQ multiplex PCR; TCRdb has only the in-frame clones, and not every one. The sample holds about 100,000 clones, roughly 80% seen once. The sample belongs to a study of cytomegalovirus exposure and HLA in healthy donors. General study results and limits: Compared with the approximately 700-donor mean, an Asian-associated ancestry cluster reportedly had fewer N-insertions, according to a later analysis.

This CDR3 contains 13 residues. The sequence came from a man in his forties or fifties in good health and CMV-seropositive. The chain combines TRBV21-1 with TRBJ1-5; TRBD1, the D gene given by the table, was not confirmed from the DNA. TRBV21-1 represents a pseudogene. Sequenced material: PBMCs. CDR3 bases: TGTGCCAGCAGCAGCCGCAGGGGACAGCCCCAGCATTTT. Translating it yields CASSSRRGQPQHF.